These 11 T cell receptor beta chains share one sample of origin, sequenced in a study of blood T cell repertoires in COVID-19. Profiled with immunoSEQ multiplex PCR; TCRdb holds only in-frame clones, not every one. The sample has about 370,000 clones; roughly nine tenths are singletons. Sequenced input: peripheral blood. These receptor sequences come from a woman under 40 with COVID-19, enrolled during active disease.

This clone showed up just a few times. The chain recombines TRBV11-2 with TRBJ2-6, with D unclear. Trimming left V 5 bases short and J 0 bases short, with 11 bases between. The germline V gene has CDR1 SGHAT and CDR2 FQNNGV. The CDR3 runs to 16 residues. The CDR3: CASSASRSSGANVLTF. The CDR3 DNA is TGTGCCAGCAGCGCCTCTCGGAGCTCTGGGGCCAACGTCCTGACTTTC.

The V gene is TRBV2, the J gene TRBJ1-4; D uncertain. The CDR3 runs 13 residues. Trimming took 6 bases from V and 0 from J, leaving 5 bases between them. CDR1 SNHLY and CDR2 FYNNEI come from the germline V gene. The CDR3 nucleotides are TGTGCCAGCAGACAGACAACTAATGAAAAACTGTTTTTT. This gives the protein CASRQTTNEKLFF.

This sequence joins TRBV29-1 and TRBJ1-3, with 9 positions matching TRBD1. V was pared by 7 bases and J by 3 bases, with 4 bases of the junction left unmatched. The CDR3 is 13 residues long. Germline-derived CDR1 and CDR2 are SQVTM and ANQGSEA. As DNA, the CDR3 is TGCAGCGGAGGACAGGGGAGTGGAAACACCATATATTTT. Translation: CSGGQGSGNTIYF.

This chain uses TRBV28 with TRBJ2-1, with TRBD2 matching 12 bases. This CDR3 region has 17 residues. The J segment lost 6 bases and the V segment lost 5 bases, leaving 11 bases of the junction unmatched. Germline CDR1 MDHEN, CDR2 SYDVKM. The CDR3 DNA sequence: TGTGCCAGCAGTCCCTTAGGGGCTAGCGGGAGGGCCAATGAGCAGTTCTTC. This codes for CASSPLGASGRANEQFF.

The sample holds one count of this clone. No DNA is shown, since the ends of the CDR3 on it are uncertain; the CDR3 is the one TCRdb lists. The V gene is TRBV27, the J gene TRBJ2-3; TRBD2 was called by the table and not checked on the DNA. The CDR3 adds up to 14 amino acids, both ends counted. Germline CDR1 reads MNHEY; CDR2 reads SMNVEV (reference sequence). CDR3 sequence: CASSTSAGTDTQYF.

This chain uses TRBV11-2 with TRBJ2-1, with TRBD1 as a possible D gene (6 bases). Germline-derived CDR1 and CDR2 are SGHAT and FQNNGV. The CDR3 covers 16 residues. Trimming left V 2 bases short and J 2 bases short, with 13 bases between. CDR3 sequence reads: CASSLIRQGPYNEQFF. The DNA for the CDR3 is TGTGCCAGCAGCTTAATCCGCCAGGGGCCCTACAATGAGCAGTTCTTC.

V usage is TRBV29-1 and J usage is TRBJ1-2, with 7 positions matching TRBD1. V was clipped by 4 bases and J by 3 bases; unmatched bases: 5. Germline V gives CDR1 SQVTM, CDR2 ANQGSEA. The length of the CDR3 is 13 residues. The CDR3 DNA follows: TGCAGCGTTGGAGGGGGCCAGGACTATGGCTACACCTTC. Protein sequence: CSVGGGQDYGYTF.

This chain uses TRBV6-2 or TRBV6-3 with TRBJ2-5, with TRBD1 identical over 12 bases. V was clipped by 2 bases and J by 6 bases; unmatched bases: 4. The V gene's germline CDR1 is MNHEY and CDR2 SVGEGT. The CDR3 runs 15 residues. The CDR3 is CASSYGTGGSKTQYF. The CDR3 DNA reads TGTGCCAGCAGTTACGGGACAGGGGGCTCGAAGACCCAGTACTTC.

This clone has only a few counts. The CDR3 nucleotides read TGTGCCAGCAGTTACTCGCCGGGACAGGGGACCCGAGAGATACCCCTCCACTTT. This sequence encodes CASSYSPGQGTREIPLHF. The chain has TRBV6-2 or TRBV6-3 and TRBJ1-6, with 10 bases identical to TRBD1. This CDR3 region has 18 residues. Germline CDR1 MNHEY, CDR2 SVGEGT. The V gene end was trimmed by 0 bases and the J gene end by 12 bases; junction bases not matched to a gene: 14.

The chain combines TRBV11-2 with TRBJ2-7, with 7 nucleotides matching TRBD2. In germline, CDR1 is SGHAT, CDR2 FQNNGV. Trimming cost V 3 bases and J 0 bases; bases outside gene matches: 5. The CDR3 sequence is 15 residues long. DNA for the CDR3: TGTGCCAGCAGCTTGGGAAGCGGGACCTCCTACGAGCAGTACGTC. It encodes CASSLGSGTSYEQYV.

The chain employs TRBV5-4 and TRBJ2-5; D is possibly TRBD1 (6 bases). Trimming cost V 1 base and J 5 bases, with 12 bases left between them. This CDR3 region has 14 residues. Germline V gene sequence: CDR1 SGHNT, CDR2 YYREEE (reference sequence). The CDR3 spells CASSLIQGRETQYF. As DNA, the CDR3 is TGTGCCAGCAGCTTGATACAGGGAAGGGAGACCCAGTACTTC.